This T cell receptor beta chain was sequenced for a study of OX40 agonist ivuxolimab in advanced cancers. At the level of the study: Partial responses occurred in Three dose-escalation patients, one with hepatocellular carcinoma and two with cutaneous melanoma.

Study-level points and caveats: Some of the nonresponding patients also showed low levels of normalized T-cell clonal expansion.

Points on this clone: Its antigen is unknown.

Sequenced by immunoSEQ multiplex PCR; TCRdb stores in-frame clones only, minus some. The sample has approximately 9,500 clones; roughly 67% are singletons. The TCR was taken from an adult with an advanced solid tumor such as melanoma, head and neck, liver or kidney cancer. Material: CD4+ or CD8+ T cells sorted from blood, obtained in a trial of the OX40 agonist ivuxolimab.

CDR3 DNA: TGTGCCTGGGCACAGGGGGCCTACGAGCAGTACTTC. Translating it yields CAWAQGAYEQYF. V is TRBV30 and J is TRBJ2-7; 8 nucleotides line up with TRBD1. This CDR3 has 12 residues. The J segment lost 2 bases and the V segment lost 5 bases, leaving 2 bases of the junction unmatched. Germline V CDR1 and CDR2: GTSNPN, SVGIG (reference sequence).